A selection of T cell receptor beta chains follows, all from one sample in a study of blood T cell repertoires in COVID-19. Method: immunoSEQ multiplex PCR; TCRdb's copy keeps in-frame clones and lacks some. Of some 150,000 clones in the sample, around 86% are singletons; the top ten hold about 2.5%. Sequencing was performed on peripheral blood. The receptors originated from a man aged 45-60 years with active COVID-19. CDR3s include the opening cysteine and the closing phenylalanine or tryptophan. Fields, in order: J gene, V gene, clone size, D gene, CDR3 DNA, CDR3 protein. A D gene is named only where the DNA matches it firmly. Clone size is not always given. Where it is, it says once, few, many or a class for expanded clones.

J: TRBJ2-3; V: TRBV7-2; size: .; D: TRBD2; DNA: TGTGCCAGCAGCTGGGGACTAGCGGGGGTTAAAACAGATACGCAGTATTTT; CDR3: CASSWGLAGVKTDTQYF
J: TRBJ2-1; V: TRBV2; size: .; D: .; DNA: TGTGCCAGCAGTGCCCGGGGGAGCTCCTACAATGAGCAGTTCTTC; CDR3: CASSARGSSYNEQFF
J: TRBJ2-4; V: TRBV7-2; size: .; D: TRBD2; DNA: TGTGCCAGCAGCGGGGGGGGGACCGTAAAAAACATTCAGTACTTC; CDR3: CASSGGGTVKNIQYF
J: TRBJ1-1; V: TRBV10-3; size: .; D: .; DNA: TGTGCCATCAGCCAGGGCGGTGGGACTGAAGCTTTCTTT; CDR3: CAISQGGGTEAFF
J: TRBJ2-7; V: TRBV7-9; size: .; D: TRBD1; DNA: TGTGCCAGCAGCTCCGCAGGGACAGGGGGGCAGTACTTC; CDR3: CASSSAGTGGQYF
J: TRBJ2-1; V: TRBV11-2; size: few; D: TRBD1; DNA: TGTGCCAGCAGCCGCTATAGGGGACAGATTTACAATGAGCAGTTCTTC; CDR3: CASSRYRGQIYNEQFF
J: TRBJ1-6; V: TRBV3-1/TRBV3-2; size: .; D: .; DNA: TGTGCCAGCAGCCAAGATGGGGCAGGGGTGACTTCACCCCTCCACTTT; CDR3: CASSQDGAGVTSPLHF
J: TRBJ2-7; V: TRBV7-8; size: .; D: .; DNA: TGTGCCAGCACCCCCAGCTACGAGCAGTACTTC; CDR3: CASTPSYEQYF
J: TRBJ2-3; V: TRBV5-1; size: .; D: TRBD2; DNA: TGCGCCAGCAGCTTGGCGGGGGGGCCTCAAGATACGCAGTATTTT; CDR3: CASSLAGGPQDTQYF
J: TRBJ1-5; V: TRBV30; size: .; D: .; DNA: TGTGCGCCAGCGGTTCAGCCCCAGCATTTT; CDR3: CAPAVQPQHF
J: TRBJ2-2; V: TRBV5-1; size: .; D: TRBD2; DNA: TGCGCCAGCAGCTTGACCGGGGGGGCCAGCTTGGCCGGGGAGCTGTTTTTT; CDR3: CASSLTGGASLAGELFF
J: TRBJ2-2; V: TRBV27; size: .; D: TRBD1; DNA: TGTGCCAGCAGTTTGCAGGGGGTATCCACCGGGGAGCTGTTTTTT; CDR3: CASSLQGVSTGELFF
J: TRBJ2-2; V: TRBV3-1/TRBV3-2; size: .; D: TRBD2; DNA: TGTGCCAGCACACTCGGGAGAGCGGGGGGGCCCGGGGAGCTGTTTTTT; CDR3: CASTLGRAGGPGELFF
J: TRBJ1-6; V: TRBV27; size: .; D: TRBD1; DNA: TGTGCCAGCAGTTTACCCCGGGACAGGGCTCTTGATAGTTCACCCCTCCACTTT; CDR3: CASSLPRDRALDSSPLHF
J: TRBJ1-2; V: TRBV5-1; size: .; D: .; DNA: TGCGCCAGCAGCACCCAGGGTCAGGGCTATGGCTACACCTTC; CDR3: CASSTQGQGYGYTF
J: TRBJ2-1; V: TRBV21-1; size: .; D: .; DNA: TGTGCCAGCAGCACCACTAGCGGGGGGACTTCCCGCTACAATGAGCAGTTCTTC; CDR3: CASSTTSGGTSRYNEQFF
J: TRBJ2-5; V: TRBV12-5; size: .; D: TRBD2; DNA: TGTGCTAGTGGAACTCGACTAGCGGGTGAGACCCAGTACTTC; CDR3: CASGTRLAGETQYF
J: TRBJ2-5; V: TRBV5-6; size: .; D: .; DNA: TGTGCCAGCAGCTTGTCAGCAGGGCGGAAGACCCAGTACTTC; CDR3: CASSLSAGRKTQYF
J: TRBJ1-1; V: TRBV19; size: once; D: TRBD1; DNA: TGTGCCAGTAGTTCTCTGGGACAGGGGCCGAACACTGAAGCTTTCTTT; CDR3: CASSSLGQGPNTEAFF
J: TRBJ1-5; V: TRBV7-2; size: .; D: .; DNA: TGTGCCAGCAGCTTAGGAGAAGTCAATCAGCCCCAGCATTTT; CDR3: CASSLGEVNQPQHF
J: TRBJ2-1; V: TRBV3-1/TRBV3-2; size: .; D: .; DNA: TGTGCCAGCAGCCAAAGCAGGGGTACTTACAATGAGCAGTTCTTC; CDR3: CASSQSRGTYNEQFF
J: TRBJ2-3; V: TRBV19; size: .; D: TRBD1; DNA: TGTGCCAGTAGTCAGACAGGGATCGTAGATACGCAGTATTTT; CDR3: CASSQTGIVDTQYF
J: TRBJ1-6; V: TRBV28; size: .; D: TRBD1; DNA: TGTGCCAGCAGTTTGACAGGGAACTCACCCCTCCACTTT; CDR3: CASSLTGNSPLHF
J: TRBJ1-3; V: TRBV19; size: .; D: .; DNA: TGTGCCAGTACCCGATGGGCCCTTGGAAACACCATATATTTT; CDR3: CASTRWALGNTIYF
J: TRBJ1-1; V: TRBV24-1; size: .; D: .; DNA: TGTGCCACCAGCAGGCCTGAAGCTTTCTTT; CDR3: CATSRPEAFF
J: TRBJ1-2; V: TRBV7-2; size: .; D: .; DNA: TGTGCCAGCCGCTTCCTTGGGGCTGGCTACACCTTC; CDR3: CASRFLGAGYTF
J: TRBJ2-7; V: TRBV21-1; size: once; D: .; DNA: TGTGCCACCCCCCCCGACAGGTCGGCCGAGCAGTACTTC; CDR3: CATPPDRSAEQYF
J: TRBJ2-7; V: TRBV7-2; size: .; D: TRBD2; DNA: TGTGCCAGCAGCTTAGGGTCTAGCGGGGGGGCGGGTGAGCAGTACTTC; CDR3: CASSLGSSGGAGEQYF
J: TRBJ1-3; V: TRBV7-2; size: .; D: .; DNA: TGTGCCAGCAGCCTCACCGGGACATTGGGAAACACCATATATTTT; CDR3: CASSLTGTLGNTIYF
J: TRBJ1-1; V: TRBV4-3; size: few; D: TRBD1; DNA: TGCGCCAGCAGCCAGACCTTGACAGGGATTAATACTGAAGCTTTCTTT; CDR3: CASSQTLTGINTEAFF
J: TRBJ2-7; V: TRBV11-2; size: .; D: TRBD1; DNA: TGTGCCAGCAGCCCCCAGGACAGGGGACTCCTCCAAAACTACGAGCAGTACTTC; CDR3: CASSPQDRGLLQNYEQYF
J: TRBJ2-3; V: TRBV3-1/TRBV3-2; size: .; D: .; DNA: TGTGCCAGCAGCCAAGATCCGCGGGGAGAAAGAGATACGCAGTATTTT; CDR3: CASSQDPRGERDTQYF
J: TRBJ2-3; V: TRBV7-9; size: .; D: TRBD2; DNA: TGTGCCAGCAGCTTAGCCCTGGGACTAGCGGGGAGCACAGATACGCAGTATTTT; CDR3: CASSLALGLAGSTDTQYF
J: TRBJ2-3; V: TRBV5-4; size: .; D: .; DNA: TGTGCCAGCAGCTTGGTAGGGAGAGATACGCAGTATTTT; CDR3: CASSLVGRDTQYF
J: TRBJ2-3; V: TRBV23-1; size: .; D: TRBD1; DNA: TGCGCCAGCAGCGGACAGGGGTCGACAGATACGCAGTATTTT; CDR3: CASSGQGSTDTQYF
J: TRBJ2-7; V: TRBV18; size: once; D: TRBD2; DNA: TGTGCCAGCTCACCAGGGCTAGCGGGGTCCTACGAGCAGTACTTC; CDR3: CASSPGLAGSYEQYF
J: TRBJ2-5; V: TRBV7-8; size: .; D: .; DNA: TGTGCCAGCAGCTTCCCACTGACAGGCCAAGAGACCCAGTACTTC; CDR3: CASSFPLTGQETQYF
J: TRBJ2-2; V: TRBV2; size: few; D: .; DNA: TGTGCCAGCGTTAGGCGGACGAACACCGGGGAGCTGTTTTTT; CDR3: CASVRRTNTGELFF
J: TRBJ1-5; V: TRBV2; size: .; D: .; DNA: TGTGCCAGCAGTGTTACAGGGCTTAGCAATCAGCCCCAGCATTTT; CDR3: CASSVTGLSNQPQHF
J: TRBJ2-4; V: TRBV29-1; size: .; D: .; DNA: TGCAGCGTTGCCAGGTCGGACATTCAGTACTTC; CDR3: CSVARSDIQYF
J: TRBJ1-2; V: TRBV27; size: .; D: TRBD1; DNA: TGTGCCAGCAGAACACCGGGACAGGGGAGGGGGAACTATGGCTACACCTTC; CDR3: CASRTPGQGRGNYGYTF
J: TRBJ2-1; V: TRBV11-3; size: .; D: TRBD2; DNA: TGTGCCAGCAGCGTCTTACCGGGACTAGCGGGTGAGGGTGAGCAGTTCTTC; CDR3: CASSVLPGLAGEGEQFF
J: TRBJ1-1; V: TRBV19; size: .; D: .; DNA: TGTGCCAGTAGTATAGAAGGGGTGAAAGCTTTCTTT; CDR3: CASSIEGVKAFF
J: TRBJ1-6; V: TRBV12-3/TRBV12-4; size: .; D: .; DNA: TGTGCCAGCAGCGCCCGGGATTCACCCCTCCACTTT; CDR3: CASSARDSPLHF
J: TRBJ2-3; V: TRBV28; size: .; D: TRBD2; DNA: TGTGCCTCCAATCGGGCTAGCGGGGTTCACTATCGCACAGATACGCAGTATTTT; CDR3: CASNRASGVHYRTDTQYF
J: TRBJ1-1; V: TRBV19; size: .; D: .; DNA: TGTGCCAGTAGGTTCGCAGCGGGGGGGAGTAAGGCTGAAGCTTTCTTT; CDR3: CASRFAAGGSKAEAFF
J: TRBJ1-5; V: TRBV27; size: .; D: TRBD1; DNA: TGTGCCAGCAGTCGGGACAGGACCCCGAATCAGCCCCAGCATTTT; CDR3: CASSRDRTPNQPQHF
J: TRBJ2-7; V: TRBV6-5; size: .; D: .; DNA: TGTGCCAGCAGAAGAGAGAGCGTCTACGAGCAGTACTTC; CDR3: CASRRESVYEQYF
J: TRBJ1-1; V: TRBV5-1; size: .; D: .; DNA: TGCGCCAGCAGCTTAACAAGTAACACTGAAGCTTTCTTT; CDR3: CASSLTSNTEAFF
J: TRBJ2-1; V: TRBV9; size: .; D: .; DNA: TGTGCCAGCAGCGTAGCCGGGGGCAATGAGCAGTTCTTC; CDR3: CASSVAGGNEQFF
J: TRBJ2-3; V: TRBV11-3; size: .; D: TRBD1; DNA: TGTGCCAGCAGCCTTGGACAGGGGGAAGCGGCAGATACGCAGTATTTT; CDR3: CASSLGQGEAADTQYF
J: TRBJ2-2; V: TRBV5-1; size: .; D: TRBD1; DNA: TGCGCCAGCAGCATGGGACAGACGAACACCGGGGAGCTGTTTTTT; CDR3: CASSMGQTNTGELFF
J: TRBJ1-1; V: TRBV14; size: .; D: .; DNA: TGTGCCAGCAGCCCCGCTCGGCTGGACAGCCATCCTGAAGCTTTCTTT; CDR3: CASSPARLDSHPEAFF